The T cell receptor (beta chain) described here comes from a study of CD8 T cells in Susac syndrome. In the study overall: Clinically active disease was present in 5 or 6 of the sequenced Susac syndrome patients. Under ten of these patients were in remission. Patients with Susac syndrome were, at the time of blood collection, therapy-naive, maintained on corticosteroids, or maintained on intravenous immunoglobulin alone.

V lost 3 bases to trimming and J lost 8 bases, with 13 bases between them. This CDR3 spans 13 amino acids. CDR1 and CDR2 from the germline V gene are MDHEN and SYDVKM. Random hexamers were used to reverse transcribe an amount of 0.5 to 1 ug RNA. Amplification of TCR beta CDR3 was carried out by immunoSEQ multiplex PCR, which covered 54 Vbeta and 13 Jbeta segments. TCRdb analysed the immunoSEQ multiplex PCR reads with MiXCR anew, one entry per CDR3 protein. The sample contains some 180,000 distinct CDR3 sequences, more than 85% of which appear only once. The diagnostic criteria were recently defined, and patients with Susac syndrome met them for definite or probable disease.

The V and J genes are TRBV28 and TRBJ1-2, with D tentatively TRBD1 (5 bases). The clonotype was recovered from a human donor with Susac syndrome. The material sequenced was CD4+ T cells from PBMCs. The CDR3 DNA sequence: TGTGCCAGCAGTTTTCAGGGATTCGGGGGCTACACCTTC. Amino acids: CASSFQGFGGYTF.